The rows below give T cell receptor beta chains drawn from one sample of a study of blood T cell repertoires in COVID-19. Libraries were prepared by immunoSEQ multiplex PCR; TCRdb keeps only in-frame clonotypes and omits some of them. Of fewer than 300,000 clones listed, under 90% are singletons. The sequenced sample consisted of PBMCs or T cells enriched from blood (not recorded which). The origin of the receptors is a man between 18 and 29 years old who had recovered from COVID-19. Both conserved end residues are part of each CDR3. Each record gives: V gene, D gene, J gene, CDR3 protein, CDR3 DNA. The D gene is left open where the match is weak.

>TRBV30|.|TRBJ2-7
CAWSPQWGRYEQYF
TGTGCCTGGAGTCCCCAATGGGGCAGATACGAGCAGTACTTC
>TRBV5-4|TRBD1|TRBJ2-5
CASSRDSLSGTQYF
TGTGCCAGCAGCCGGGACAGCCTATCGGGGACCCAGTACTTC
>TRBV30|.|TRBJ2-3
CAWSITPSPTDTQYF
TGTGCCTGGAGTATAACACCTTCCCCCACAGATACGCAGTATTTT
>TRBV30|.|TRBJ1-4
CAWSKGLNEKLFF
TGTGCCTGGAGCAAGGGGCTCAATGAAAAACTGTTTTTT
>TRBV28|.|TRBJ1-1
CASSGYRVFNTEAFF
TGTGCCAGCAGCGGGTACAGGGTATTTAACACTGAAGCTTTCTTT
>TRBV5-1|.|TRBJ1-1
CASSLEGGTEAFF
TGCGCCAGCAGCCTTGAAGGGGGCACTGAAGCTTTCTTT
>TRBV28|.|TRBJ1-4
CASTRYRATNEKLFF
TGTGCCAGCACCAGGTACAGAGCAACTAATGAAAAACTGTTTTTT
>TRBV27|TRBD2|TRBJ2-1
CASSTTSGREYNEQFF
TGTGCCAGCAGCACCACTAGCGGGAGGGAATACAATGAGCAGTTCTTC
>TRBV6-6|TRBD1|TRBJ1-6
CASRQGDNSPLHF
TGTGCCAGCAGACAGGGGGATAATTCACCCCTCCACTTT
>TRBV11-2|.|TRBJ1-2
CASSLDLGRVGGYTF
TGTGCCAGCAGCTTAGATTTGGGCAGGGTGGGCGGCTACACCTTC
>TRBV27|.|TRBJ1-5
CASSHGFDQPQHF
TGTGCCAGCAGTCACGGTTTCGATCAGCCCCAGCATTTT
>TRBV28|.|TRBJ2-3
CASSTRGQLTADTQYF
TGTGCCAGCAGCACACGTGGACAGTTGACAGCGGATACGCAGTATTTT
>TRBV3-1/TRBV3-2|.|TRBJ1-5
CASSQGGQLDQPQHF
TGTGCCAGCAGCCAAGGGGGGCAGCTTGATCAGCCCCAGCATTTT
>TRBV27|.|TRBJ1-2
CASSLRNTNYGYTF
TGTGCCAGCAGTTTACGTAACACTAACTATGGCTACACCTTC
>TRBV9|TRBD2|TRBJ2-7
CASSVGISGSSREQYF
TGTGCCAGCAGCGTAGGGATTAGCGGGAGTTCGAGGGAGCAGTACTTC
>TRBV10-3|.|TRBJ2-2
CAISVGATSNTGELFF
TGTGCCATCAGTGTTGGGGCAACCTCGAACACCGGGGAGCTGTTTTTT